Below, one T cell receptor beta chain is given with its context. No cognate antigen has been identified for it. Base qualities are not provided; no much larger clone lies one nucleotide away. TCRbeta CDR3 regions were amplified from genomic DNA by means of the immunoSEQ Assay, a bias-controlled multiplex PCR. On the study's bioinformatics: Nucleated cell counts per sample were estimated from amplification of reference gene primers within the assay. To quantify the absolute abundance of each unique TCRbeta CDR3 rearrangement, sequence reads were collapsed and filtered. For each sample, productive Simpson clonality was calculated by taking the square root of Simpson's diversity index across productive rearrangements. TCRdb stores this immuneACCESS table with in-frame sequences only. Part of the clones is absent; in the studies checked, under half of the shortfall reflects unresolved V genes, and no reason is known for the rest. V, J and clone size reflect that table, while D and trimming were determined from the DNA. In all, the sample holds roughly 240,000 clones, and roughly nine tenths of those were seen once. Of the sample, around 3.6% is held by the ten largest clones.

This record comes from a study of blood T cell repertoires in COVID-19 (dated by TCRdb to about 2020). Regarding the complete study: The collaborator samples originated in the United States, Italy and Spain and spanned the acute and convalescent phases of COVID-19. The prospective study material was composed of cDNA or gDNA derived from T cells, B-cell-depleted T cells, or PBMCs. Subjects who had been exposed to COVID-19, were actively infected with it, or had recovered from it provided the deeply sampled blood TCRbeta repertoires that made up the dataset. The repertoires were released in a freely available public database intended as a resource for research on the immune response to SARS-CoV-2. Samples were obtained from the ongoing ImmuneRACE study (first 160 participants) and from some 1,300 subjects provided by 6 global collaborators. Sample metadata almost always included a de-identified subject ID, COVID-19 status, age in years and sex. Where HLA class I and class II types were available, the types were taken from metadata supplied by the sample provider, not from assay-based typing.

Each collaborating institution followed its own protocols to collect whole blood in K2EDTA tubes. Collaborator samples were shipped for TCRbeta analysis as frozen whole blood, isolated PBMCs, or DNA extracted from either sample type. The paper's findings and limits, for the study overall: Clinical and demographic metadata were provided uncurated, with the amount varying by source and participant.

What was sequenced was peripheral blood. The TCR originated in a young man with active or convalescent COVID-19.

The DNA sequence is given as TGTGCCAGCAGGAGCCGACAGACTCTCTACGAGCAGTACTTC. It translates as CASRSRQTLYEQYF. The chain is encoded by TRBV2 joined to TRBJ2-7; a tentative D call is TRBD1 (5 bases match). The CDR3 measures 14 amino acids from cysteine to phenylalanine. Left in the record is the CDR3 DNA by itself, 42 bases read in frame from the first base. V is pared back by 6 bases and J by 3 bases, with 15 bases lying between the germline termini. Reading the germline V gene gives CDR1 SNHLY and CDR2 FYNNEI.